This entry lists 24 T cell receptor beta chains sequenced from one sample in a study of cytomegalovirus exposure and HLA in healthy donors. PCR employed 60 Vbeta and 13 Jbeta primers. Sequenced by immunoSEQ multiplex PCR; TCRdb stores in-frame clones only, minus some. The data hold 150,000 to 200,000 clones, with about four fifths observed a single time. Sequences were obtained from PBMCs. The origin of the receptors is a woman aged 18-29 years in good health and CMV-seronegative.

The chain employs TRBV28 and TRBJ2-3; D is perhaps TRBD1 (6 bases). CDR1 MDHEN and CDR2 SYDVKM come from the germline V gene. V was clipped by 4 bases and J by 1 base, with 15 bases between them. The CDR3 length is 16 residues. CDR3 loop: CASSSPGAGGTDTQYF. In DNA, the CDR3 is TGTGCCAGCAGTTCTCCAGGGGCGGGTGGCACAGATACGCAGTATTTT.

This chain joins TRBV27 and TRBJ2-1; 7 positions agree with TRBD2. Trimming cost V 0 bases and J 4 bases; bases outside gene matches: 6. CDR3 length equals 16 residues. Per the germline V gene, CDR1 is MNHEY and CDR2 is SMNVEV (reference sequence). CDR3 in amino acids: CASSLSIAGSYNEQFF. The CDR3, as DNA: TGTGCCAGCAGTTTATCGATAGCGGGTTCTTACAATGAGCAGTTCTTC.

This clone was counted a single time. The J gene is TRBJ1-3, the V gene TRBV6-1; D gene unclear. V was pared by 3 bases and J by 1 base, with 13 bases between. CDR1 is MNHNS, CDR2 SASEGT, per germline. The CDR3 length is 16 residues. CDR3 sequence reads: CASSEVPGWSGNTIYF. CDR3 bases: TGTGCCAGCAGTGAGGTCCCGGGGTGGTCTGGAAACACCATATATTTT.

The chain is built from TRBV6-5 and TRBJ1-4, with 8 bases lining up with TRBD1. Germline CDR1 and CDR2: MNHEY and SVGAGI. Germline trimming cut 2 bases from V and 7 bases from J; bases unmatched to any gene: 6. CDR3 length: 15 amino acids. The CDR3 DNA reads as TGTGCCAGCAGTTACAGCGACAGGGGCGGTGAAAAACTGTTTTTT. Its protein is CASSYSDRGGEKLFF.

This clone has just one count. V and J are TRBV27 and TRBJ1-2, with D possibly TRBD1 on 6 matching bases. The ends were cut back, 6 bases at V and 4 bases at J, with 15 bases in the middle. Germline CDR1 MNHEY, CDR2 SMNVEV (reference sequence). This CDR3 is built from 14 residues. The CDR3 DNA sequence: TGTGCCAGCAGCTATAGACAGGTTGGCTATGGCTACACCTTC. Residues: CASSYRQVGYGYTF.

This clone was seen just once. The chain combines TRBV20-1 with TRBJ1-2; no reliable D call. CDR1 and CDR2 from the germline V gene are DFQATT and SNEGSKA (reference sequence). V was pared by 3 bases and J by 3 bases, with 5 bases between. This CDR3 is 11 amino acids long. Written as DNA, the CDR3 is TGCAGTGCTAGCCTCGACTATGGCTACACCTTC. It codes for CSASLDYGYTF.

The V and J genes are TRBV5-1 and TRBJ1-3; no firm D call. Germline V gene lookup returns CDR1 SGHRS and CDR2 YFSETQ. The CDR3 consists of 14 residues. V was shortened by 5 bases and J by 0 bases, with 9 bases between the two germline ends. The CDR3 loop reads CASSPPDSGNTIYF. The CDR3 DNA sequence: TGCGCCAGCAGTCCCCCAGACTCTGGAAACACCATATATTTT. Together with reference TRBV5-1 and TRBJ1-3, the CDR3 gives the full variable domain: KAGVTQTPRYLIKTRGQQVTLSCSPISGHRSVSWYQQTPGQGLQFLFEYFSETQRNKGNFPGRFSGRQFSNSRSEMNVSTLELGDSALYLCASSPPDSGNTIYFGEGSWLTVV.

The CDR3 sequence: CASSTGTSGIQETQYF. In DNA, the CDR3 is TGTGCCAGCAGCACGGGGACTAGCGGGATACAAGAGACCCAGTACTTC. The V call is TRBV7-2, the J call TRBJ2-5; 13 bases align to TRBD2. The germline CDR1 and CDR2 sequences are SGHTA and FQGNSA. After removal of 5 bases from V and 2 bases from J, the junction contained 5 bases not matched to a gene. There are 16 residues in the CDR3.

V gene TRBV4-2 combines with J gene TRBJ1-1, with D unresolved. Trimming left V 0 bases short and J 7 bases short, with 6 bases between. Germline values: CDR1 LGHNA, CDR2 YNFKEQ. The CDR3 extends over 12 amino acids. The CDR3 sequence is CASSQEEGEAFF. The CDR3 DNA reads as TGTGCCAGCAGCCAAGAGGAGGGTGAAGCTTTCTTT.

This chain connects TRBV7-8 to TRBJ1-1; 12 nucleotides align to TRBD1. Germline values: CDR1 SGHVS, CDR2 FQNEAQ. V shed 5 bases and J 7 bases; nucleotides not matched to a gene: 5. The CDR3 totals 14 residues. CDR3 bases: TGTGCCAGCAGCCCCGGGACAGGGGGCATTGAAGCTTTCTTT. As protein: CASSPGTGGIEAFF.

The chain recombines TRBV10-2 with TRBJ2-7; D is perhaps TRBD1 (5 bases). CDR1 and CDR2 (germline): WSHSY, SAAADI. The CDR3 covers 14 residues. With 0 bases removed from V and 6 bases from J, the gap between germline ends came to 12 bases. DNA for the CDR3: TGCGCCAGCAGTGAGTCCGGCCAGGGCGGCGAGCAGTACGTC. This codes for CASSESGQGGEQYV.

Comment on this clone: One end of the junction varies from germline; a read error may be responsible. The rearrangement joins TRBV7-9 to TRBJ1-1, with TRBD1 identical over 9 bases. The CDR3 covers 15 residues. Germline V gene data show CDR1 as SEHNR and CDR2 as FQNEAQ (reference sequence). CDR3: CSSSPPGQGNTEAFF. The CDR3 nucleotides read TGTTCCAGCAGCCCTCCGGGACAGGGTAACACTGAAGCTTTCTTT.

This sequence joins TRBV27 and TRBJ2-6; 9 nucleotides line up with TRBD2. Trimming took 10 bases from V and 3 from J; bases not matched to a gene: 7. Germline V gene lookup returns CDR1 MNHEY and CDR2 SMNVEV (reference sequence). CDR3 length equals 15 residues. The CDR3 region is CATAGGGGGANVLTF. The CDR3, as DNA: TGTGCCACCGCGGGCGGGGGGGGTGGGGCCAACGTCCTGACTTTC.

The rearrangement links TRBV27 to TRBJ2-5, with 11 bases matching TRBD2. CDR1 is MNHEY and CDR2 is SMNVEV in the germline V gene (reference sequence). Trimming took 2 bases from V and 3 from J; bases not matched to a gene: 20. The CDR3 is 21 amino acids. This chain's CDR3 is CASSLNFWTSGRALGEETQYF. CDR3 bases: TGTGCCAGCAGTTTAAACTTTTGGACTAGCGGGCGGGCGTTGGGGGAAGAGACCCAGTACTTC.

This clone showed up just once. This chain connects TRBV19 to TRBJ2-3; 8 bases agree with TRBD1. Germline V gives CDR1 LNHDA, CDR2 SQIVND (reference sequence). The CDR3 consists of 14 residues. The V gene end was trimmed by 5 bases and the J gene end by 1 base; junction bases not matched to a gene: 2. In nucleotides, the CDR3 is TGTGCCAGTAGTGGACAGGGCCGCACAGATACGCAGTATTTT. The encoded protein is CASSGQGRTDTQYF. Full variable domain (outside the CDR3, taken from reference TRBV19 and TRBJ2-3): DGGITQSPKYLFRKEGQNVTLSCEQNLNHDAMYWYRQDPGQGLRLIYYSQIVNDFQKGDIAEGYSVSREKKESFPLTVTSAQKNPTAFYLCASSGQGRTDTQYFGPGTRLTVL.

V is TRBV20-1 and J is TRBJ2-7; D is unclear. V was trimmed by 4 bases and J by 2 bases, leaving 6 bases between them. Per germline, CDR1 DFQATT and CDR2 SNEGSKA (reference sequence). The length of the CDR3 is 11 residues. CDR3 nucleotides: TGCAGTGCTAAACAGACCTACGAGCAGTACTTC. Translated, it gives CSAKQTYEQYF.

This chain links TRBV2 with TRBJ1-3; D ambiguous. Trimming shortened V by 4 bases and J by 1 base, and 11 bases separated the two germline ends. Germline assignment: CDR1 SNHLY and CDR2 FYNNEI. The CDR3 loop spans 15 amino acids. The CDR3 DNA reads TGTGCCAGCAGTGGTCAGGTTTTGTCTGGAAACACCATATATTTT. It codes for CASSGQVLSGNTIYF.

The genes are TRBV28 and TRBJ1-2, with TRBD1 identical over 11 bases. This CDR3 is 13 amino acids long. V gave up 7 bases and J gave up 6 bases; unmatched junction bases: 4. Germline CDR1 is MDHEN and CDR2 is SYDVKM. As DNA, the CDR3 is TGTGCCAGCACCGAGGGACAGGGGGATGGCTACACCTTC. It specifies CASTEGQGDGYTF.

This clone appeared a few times. The chain combines TRBV5-1 with TRBJ1-1; 7 bases align to TRBD1. The CDR3 consists of 14 residues. Germline V gives CDR1 SGHRS, CDR2 YFSETQ. Trimming cost V 4 bases and J 3 bases; bases outside gene matches: 6. The CDR3 sequence is CASSLGGGYTEAFF. The CDR3 DNA follows: TGCGCCAGCAGCCTAGGGGGCGGGTACACTGAAGCTTTCTTT.

This clone was seen more than once but under ten times. The chain uses TRBV19 and TRBJ1-5; 8 bases fit TRBD1. V lost 7 bases and J lost 3; bases outside the gene matches: 8. Germline assignment: CDR1 LNHDA and CDR2 SQIVND (reference sequence). This CDR3 contains 15 residues. The CDR3 spells CASTRDRNPNQPQHF. CDR3 coding DNA: TGTGCCAGTACCAGGGACAGGAACCCCAATCAGCCCCAGCATTTT. Drawing the rest from reference TRBV19 and TRBJ1-5, the complete variable domain is DGGITQSPKYLFRKEGQNVTLSCEQNLNHDAMYWYRQDPGQGLRLIYYSQIVNDFQKGDIAEGYSVSREKKESFPLTVTSAQKNPTAFYLCASTRDRNPNQPQHFGDGTRLSIL.

This clone turned up a few times. The genes are TRBV6-5 and TRBJ2-5, with TRBD1 matching 7 bases. CDR1 is MNHEY, CDR2 SVGAGI, per germline. The CDR3 has 15 residues. After removal of 0 bases from V and 5 bases from J, the junction contained 6 bases not matched to a gene. The CDR3 loop is CASSYSGGLTETQYF. The DNA of the CDR3 is TGTGCCAGCAGTTACTCAGGGGGCCTTACGGAGACCCAGTACTTC.

This clone was seen once. V is TRBV10-3 and J is TRBJ2-2; 13 positions match TRBD2. This CDR3 contains 16 residues. Germline loops: CDR1 ENHRY, CDR2 SYGVKD. V was pared by 4 bases and J by 4 bases, with 3 bases of the junction left unmatched. The CDR3: CAISGRLAGGTGELFF. For the CDR3, the DNA is TGTGCCATCAGTGGACGACTAGCGGGAGGCACCGGGGAGCTGTTTTTT.

The V call is TRBV6-6, the J call TRBJ2-7, with D possibly being TRBD2 (6 bases). Germline V gene sequence: CDR1 MNHNY, CDR2 SVGAGI (reference sequence). V lost 5 bases to trimming and J lost 1 base, with 15 bases between them. The CDR3 runs 15 residues. The CDR3, as DNA: TGTGCCAGCAGTAAACGACTAGATGGGTCCTACGAGCAGTACTTC. Its translation: CASSKRLDGSYEQYF.

V gene TRBV5-4 combines with J gene TRBJ2-3; D gene unclear. The CDR3 contains 15 residues. The germline V and J ends were trimmed by 1 base and 6 bases, with 15 bases remaining between them. CDR1 and CDR2 from the germline V gene are SGHNT and YYREEE (reference sequence). The CDR3 protein is CASSLRQRHSDTQYF. For the CDR3, the DNA is TGTGCCAGCAGCTTGAGGCAGAGACACTCGGATACGCAGTATTTT.